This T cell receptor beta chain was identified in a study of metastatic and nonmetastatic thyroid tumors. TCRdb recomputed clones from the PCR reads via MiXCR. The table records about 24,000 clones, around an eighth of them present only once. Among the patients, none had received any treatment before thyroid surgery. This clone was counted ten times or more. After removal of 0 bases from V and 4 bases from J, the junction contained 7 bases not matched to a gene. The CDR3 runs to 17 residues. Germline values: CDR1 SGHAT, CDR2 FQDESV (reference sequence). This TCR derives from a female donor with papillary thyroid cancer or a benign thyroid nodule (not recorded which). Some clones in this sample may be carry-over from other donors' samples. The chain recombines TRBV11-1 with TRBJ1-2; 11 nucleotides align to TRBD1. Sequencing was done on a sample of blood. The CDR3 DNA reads TGTGCCAGCAGCTTAGCGTCGGGGACAGGGGGAGTCTATGGCTACACCTTC. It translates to CASSLASGTGGVYGYTF.